This T cell receptor beta chain was observed in a study of Graves' ophthalmopathy and Graves' hyperthyroidism. Orbital computed tomography, together with clinical symptoms, serum thyroxine, TRAb and thyroid ultrasound, was used for diagnosis. PBMCs stemmed from around 9 ml of fresh peripheral blood. As the template, RNA transcripts were used to amplify TCR beta CDR3 regions. RT-PCR in the first round used HTBI primers; a second-round multiplex PCR followed. One entry per CDR3 protein results from TCRdb running MiXCR on the multiplex PCR reads. The sample gives about 230,000 distinct CDR3 sequences, around 42% of which show up once; roughly 50% is in the top ten. In germline, CDR1 is LNHNV, CDR2 YYDKDF (reference sequence). V was pared by 0 bases and J by 6 bases, with 12 bases between. The CDR3 runs 14 residues.

The receptor comes from an adult man with Graves' ophthalmopathy. The V gene is TRBV15, the J gene TRBJ2-7, with no clear D. Sequenced: peripheral blood. CDR3 protein: CATSRDKIASEQYF. In DNA form, the CDR3 reads TGTGCCACCAGCAGAGATAAGATCGCTTCCGAGCAGTACTTC.